A single sample is the source of the 20 T cell receptor beta chains below, sequenced in a study of T cells in Graves' hyperthyroidism and ophthalmopathy. From RNA transcripts, TCR beta CDR3 regions were amplified. The HTBI primer set was used in a first-round RT-PCR of the TCR CDR3. TCRdb recomputed calls from the multiplex PCR reads with MiXCR, one row per CDR3 protein. The data contain 350,000 to 400,000 distinct CDR3 sequences, approximately 15% of them singletons. What was sequenced was blood. The receptors originated from a woman aged 55-69 years with Graves' hyperthyroidism.

This chain connects TRBV2 to TRBJ2-2, with D possibly being TRBD2 (5 bases). This CDR3 is 13 amino acids long. V gave up 7 bases and J gave up 3 bases, with 9 bases separating them. Germline V gene sequence: CDR1 SNHLY, CDR2 FYNNEI. CDR3 nucleotides: TGTGCCAGCAAAAGGCGGGACACCGGGGAGCTGTTTTTT. Its protein product is CASKRRDTGELFF.

This clonotype was found many times. The V gene is TRBV13, the J gene TRBJ2-7, with a weak D call TRBD1 (5 bases). Germline CDR1 is PRHDT and CDR2 is FYEKMQ (reference sequence). Trimming pared 5 bases from V and 6 bases from J, leaving 17 bases between. The CDR3 sequence is 14 residues long. In DNA form, the CDR3 reads TGTGCCAGCAGCACGAGACAGAGTTGGGGCGAGCAGTACTTC. Protein product: CASSTRQSWGEQYF. The full variable domain, completed using reference TRBV13 and TRBJ2-7, is AAGVIQSPRHLIKEKRETATLKCYPIPRHDTVYWYQQGPGQDPQFLISFYEKMQSDKGSIPDRFSAQQFSDYHSELNMSSLELGDSALYFCASSTRQSWGEQYFGPGTRLTVT.

This clonotype was detected many times. The chain joins TRBV6-2 or TRBV6-3 to TRBJ2-7, with D possibly being TRBD1 (7 bases). The CDR3 has 15 amino acids. Trimming removed 6 bases at V and 3 bases at J, with 18 bases between. Looked up from germline, CDR1 is MNHEY and CDR2 is SVGEGT. The CDR3 DNA is TGTGCCAGCAGGGGGACAGCCGGGCGGGACTACGAGCAGTACTTC. This gives the protein CASRGTAGRDYEQYF.

V gene TRBV14 combines with J gene TRBJ2-2; possibly TRBD1 for D (5 bases). The V end lost 1 base, the J end lost 0 bases, and 9 bases lay between the germline ends. This CDR3 has 16 residues. Germline CDR1 and CDR2: SGHDN and FVKESK. This CDR3 reads CASSQVGRANTGELFF. In nucleotides, the CDR3 is TGTGCCAGCAGCCAAGTCGGCAGGGCGAACACCGGGGAGCTGTTTTTT.

This clonotype was picked up a small number of times. The gene calls are TRBV6-2 or TRBV6-3 and TRBJ2-3, with D possibly TRBD1 on 6 matching bases. CDR1 and CDR2 from the germline V gene are MNHEY and SVGEGT. V was trimmed by 2 bases and J by 0 bases, leaving 9 bases between them. CDR3 length: 15 amino acids. CDR3 coding DNA: TGTGCCAGCAGTTACCAGGGGTTTAGCACAGATACGCAGTATTTT. Protein sequence: CASSYQGFSTDTQYF.

This clonotype was detected a few times. The rearrangement joins TRBV19 to TRBJ1-5; 12 nucleotides match TRBD1. The CDR3 has 17 residues. Germline lookup yields CDR1 LNHDA and CDR2 SQIVND (reference sequence). V lost 3 bases to trimming and J lost 6 bases; unmatched junction nucleotides: 9. The CDR3 loop is CASSIIGTGGFAQPQHF. The CDR3 DNA is TGTGCCAGTAGTATCATCGGGACAGGGGGCTTCGCTCAGCCCCAGCATTTT.

This clonotype was observed at least ten times. V gene TRBV7-8 combines with J gene TRBJ2-5; D is tentatively TRBD1 or TRBD2 (7 bases each). Germline CDR1 reads SGHVS; CDR2 reads FQNEAQ. CDR3 length equals 15 residues. Trimming left V 6 bases short and J 2 bases short, with 16 bases between. DNA for the CDR3: TGTGCCAGCAGATCAGACAGGGAGGGGCAAGAGACCCAGTACTTC. Protein product: CASRSDREGQETQYF. The whole variable domain, remainder taken from reference TRBV7-8 and TRBJ2-5, is GAGVSQSPRYKVAKRGQDVALRCDPISGHVSLFWYQQALGQGPEFLTYFQNEAQLDKSGLPSDRFFAERPEGSVSTLKIQRTQQEDSAVYLCASRSDREGQETQYFGPGTRLLVL.

This clonotype appeared a few times. The CDR3 here is CASSPRENIQYF. CDR3 coding DNA: TGTGCCAGCTCACCTCGGGAAAACATTCAGTACTTC. V gene TRBV18 combines with J gene TRBJ2-4; D unresolved. V was shortened by 3 bases and J by 5 bases, with 5 bases between the two germline ends. The CDR3 is 12 residues long. Germline V gives CDR1 KGHSH, CDR2 LQKENI.

In this sample, this clonotype turned up a few times. The gene calls are TRBV24-1 and TRBJ2-7; 7 bases match TRBD1. The V gene's germline CDR1 is KGHDR and CDR2 SFDVKD. J was trimmed by 0 bases and V by 9 bases; bases with no gene match: 13. The CDR3 loop spans 16 amino acids. The CDR3 sequence is CATATPTGASSYEQYF. DNA for the CDR3: TGTGCCACCGCTACACCCACAGGGGCGTCCTCCTACGAGCAGTACTTC.

This clonotype was seen only a few times. V usage is TRBV18 and J usage is TRBJ2-3; perhaps TRBD2 as D (5 bases). Per germline, CDR1 KGHSH and CDR2 LQKENI. Trimming shortened V by 2 bases and J by 1 base, and 16 bases separated the two germline ends. The length of the CDR3 is 17 residues. CDR3 residues: CASSPGLSGLGTDTQYF. The CDR3 DNA is TGTGCCAGCTCACCAGGACTCTCTGGACTCGGCACAGATACGCAGTATTTT.

This clonotype was counted ten times or more. The rearrangement links TRBV5-1 to TRBJ2-1; D call uncertain. This CDR3 comprises 12 residues. Trimming removed 3 bases from V and 6 bases from J, with 7 bases in between. Germline V gives CDR1 SGHRS, CDR2 YFSETQ. CDR3 sequence (DNA): TGCGCCAGCAGCTCCGACCTCAATGAGCAGTTCTTC. Protein product: CASSSDLNEQFF.

This clonotype was observed at least ten times. J is TRBJ2-3 and V is TRBV20-1; 9 bases align to TRBD2. The CDR3 spans 15 residues. CDR1 is DFQATT, CDR2 SNEGSKA, per germline (reference sequence). V gave up 3 bases and J gave up 5 bases; unmatched junction bases: 9. The CDR3 protein is CSARDFSGSGDTQYF. CDR3 nucleotides: TGCAGTGCTAGGGATTTTAGCGGGAGCGGAGATACGCAGTATTTT.

In its sample, this clonotype was seen many times. The rearrangement uses TRBV18 and TRBJ1-1, with D tentatively TRBD1 (6 bases). The germline gives CDR1 KGHSH, CDR2 LQKENI. V was pared by 4 bases and J by 0 bases, with 12 bases between. CDR3 size: 15 residues. CDR3 DNA: TGTGCCAGCTCACTTAGGGGGGGCATGAACACTGAAGCTTTCTTT. It is translated as CASSLRGGMNTEAFF.

This clonotype was detected many times. The V call is TRBV20-1, the J call TRBJ2-5, with TRBD2 as a possible D gene (6 bases). The V end was cut by 4 bases, the J end by 5 bases, with 17 bases between. Germline CDR1 DFQATT, CDR2 SNEGSKA (reference sequence). This CDR3 has 14 amino acids. The DNA of the CDR3 is TGCAGTGCTACTCCGAGGCGGGGCTGGGAGACCCAGTACTTC. Translating gives CSATPRRGWETQYF.

This clonotype was counted only a few times. An end of the junction differs from the germline gene, which may be a read error. The V and J genes are TRBV7-7 and TRBJ2-3; D unclear. The CDR3 is 15 residues long. Germline-derived CDR1 and CDR2 are SSHAT and FNYEAQ (reference sequence). CDR3 residues: CASSLGLSWADTQYF. The CDR3 nucleotides read TGTGCTAGCAGCTTAGGTTTGTCCTGGGCAGATACGCAGTATTTT.

This clonotype showed up many times. The J gene is TRBJ1-2, the V gene TRBV5-5; 9 positions match TRBD1. V was pared by 4 bases and J by 8 bases, with 12 bases of the junction left unmatched. Germline CDR1 SGHKS, CDR2 YYEKEE (reference sequence). This CDR3 has 15 residues. The CDR3 DNA sequence: TGTGCCAGCAGCGAAAAACAGGGGGCACGGGGCGGCTACACCTTC. Residues: CASSEKQGARGGYTF.

This clonotype has a single count. The chain combines TRBV28 with TRBJ2-1; 8 nucleotides align to TRBD1. CDR3 length: 14 residues. Germline V gene data show CDR1 as MDHEN and CDR2 as SYDVKM. J was trimmed by 4 bases and V by 4 bases; bases with no gene match: 3. In DNA, the CDR3 is TGTGCCAGCAGTTGGGGACAGGAATACAATGAGCAGTTCTTC. As protein: CASSWGQEYNEQFF.

The V and J genes are TRBV9 and TRBJ1-4; D is unclear. Germline-derived CDR1 and CDR2 are SGDLS and YYNGEE. The CDR3 is made up of 14 amino acids. Trimming removed 0 bases at V and 3 bases at J, with 6 bases between. The CDR3 is CASSVDSANEKLFF. The DNA of the CDR3 is TGTGCCAGCAGCGTAGATAGCGCTAATGAAAAACTGTTTTTT.

In this sample, this clonotype turned up many times. CDR3 in amino acids: CASSPGVPPSHTEAFF. As DNA, the CDR3 is TGCGCCAGCAGCCCGGGGGTCCCACCGTCCCACACTGAAGCTTTCTTT. V is TRBV5-1 and J is TRBJ1-1; tentative D call: TRBD1 (5 bases). The germline V gene encodes CDR1 SGHRS and CDR2 YFSETQ. Trimming removed 4 bases from V and 3 bases from J, with 19 bases in between. The CDR3 runs to 16 residues.

This clonotype was detected ten times or more. The gene calls are TRBV27 and TRBJ2-3; maybe TRBD2 (5 bases). CDR1 MNHEY and CDR2 SMNVEV come from the germline V gene (reference sequence). Trimming took 0 bases from V and 9 from J, leaving 10 bases between them. This CDR3 contains 13 residues. The CDR3 sequence: CASSLSSRVTQYF. CDR3 bases: TGTGCCAGCAGTTTATCGTCGAGGGTAACGCAGTATTTT.